These 25 T cell receptor beta chains were sequenced from one sample in a study of T cell repertoires in cytomegalovirus infection. These TCRs' antigens remain unknown. One entry per CDR3 protein results from TCRdb running MiXCR on the reads. Among approximately 300,000 distinct CDR3 sequences listed, about 29% were seen once. This material consisted of cultured PBMCs, taken from culture after CMV antigen stimulation. These receptors all stem from a human donor in good health (CMV status not recorded). Some clones in this sample may be carry-over from other donors' samples.

A few counts support this clonotype. J is TRBJ2-3 and V is TRBV7-8, with 9 nucleotides matching TRBD1. V shed 5 bases, J shed 3 bases, and the junction held 6 bases outside the gene matches. The length of the CDR3 is 15 residues. Looked up from germline, CDR1 is SGHVS and CDR2 is FQNEAQ. The CDR3 protein is CASSDRDRVTDTQYF. CDR3 in DNA: TGTGCCAGCAGCGACCGGGACAGGGTAACAGATACGCAGTATTTT. The full variable domain, with the rest looked up from reference TRBV7-8 and TRBJ2-3, is GAGVSQSPRYKVAKRGQDVALRCDPISGHVSLFWYQQALGQGPEFLTYFQNEAQLDKSGLPSDRFFAERPEGSVSTLKIQRTQQEDSAVYLCASSDRDRVTDTQYFGPGTRLTVL.

The gene calls are TRBV27 and TRBJ2-7; tentative D call: TRBD1 (5 bases). The CDR3 covers 16 residues. V dropped 3 bases and J dropped 3 bases, with 18 bases sitting between them. Germline V gives CDR1 MNHEY, CDR2 SMNVEV (reference sequence). The DNA for the CDR3 is TGTGCCAGCAGTTTCTCCTCGACAGTCTTGATCTACGAGCAGTACTTC. It codes for CASSFSSTVLIYEQYF.

The chain couples TRBV27 to TRBJ1-2; D possibly corresponds to TRBD1 (5 bases). Trimming stripped 5 bases from V and 4 bases from J, with 23 bases between. Germline CDR1 and CDR2: MNHEY and SMNVEV (reference sequence). The CDR3 totals 17 residues. CDR3 loop: CASSPLAFGAVSYGYTF. The CDR3, as DNA: TGTGCCAGCAGTCCGTTAGCTTTTGGGGCGGTAAGCTATGGCTACACCTTC.

This clonotype was observed many times. This chain connects TRBV7-2 to TRBJ1-4; a weak D match, TRBD1 (6 bases). V was clipped by 5 bases and J by 4 bases, with 14 bases between them. Germline CDR1 and CDR2: SGHTA and FQGNSA. CDR3 length: 15 amino acids. In DNA form, the CDR3 reads TGTGCCAGCAGCAAACTAACAGGGCTTAATGAAAAACTGTTTTTT. Amino acid sequence: CASSKLTGLNEKLFF.

The chain joins TRBV6-1 to TRBJ1-1; TRBD1 is a possible D gene (6 bases). The CDR3 extends over 16 amino acids. V was clipped by 7 bases and J by 3 bases, with 21 bases between them. CDR1 is MNHNS, CDR2 SASEGT, per germline. CDR3: CASIEILSRGDTEAFF. The DNA of the CDR3 is TGTGCCAGCATCGAAATATTGTCCAGGGGCGACACTGAAGCTTTCTTT.

This clonotype appeared a few times. The chain combines TRBV7-9 with TRBJ1-2; D is unresolved. Looked up from germline, CDR1 is SEHNR and CDR2 is FQNEAQ (reference sequence). V lost 4 bases and J 6 bases, leaving 18 bases between the germline ends. The CDR3 loop spans 15 amino acids. In DNA, the CDR3 is TGTGCCAGCAGCTCATATATGGATGGCGAGGATGGCTACACCTTC. Its protein product is CASSSYMDGEDGYTF.

This clonotype has more than one count but fewer than ten. This sequence joins TRBV7-2 and TRBJ1-5; 8 positions match TRBD1. Trimming removed 5 bases from V and 6 bases from J; junction bases left unmatched: 12. This CDR3 is 16 amino acids long. Germline V gives CDR1 SGHTA, CDR2 FQGNSA. CDR3 nucleotides: TGTGCCAGCAGCGTGGTTGGGCAGGGGGCAGGTCAGCCCCAGCATTTT. Protein sequence: CASSVVGQGAGQPQHF.

V is TRBV6-2 or TRBV6-3 and J is TRBJ1-2, with 8 bases that match TRBD1. Germline V gives CDR1 MNHEY, CDR2 SVGEGT. The CDR3 runs 17 residues. V dropped 0 bases and J dropped 3; count of bases not matched to a gene: 9. The CDR3 reads CASSYSQRTGNDYGYTF. As DNA, the CDR3 is TGTGCCAGCAGTTACTCCCAAAGGACAGGGAACGACTATGGCTACACCTTC.

The chain links TRBV9 to TRBJ1-5; perhaps TRBD1 as D (6 bases). Germline assignment: CDR1 SGDLS and CDR2 YYNGEE. The CDR3 is made up of 15 amino acids. Trimming stripped 3 bases from V and 7 bases from J, with 17 bases between. The CDR3, as DNA: TGTGCCAGCAGCGCCAGCGGGGGGCAAGGCCAGCCCCAGCATTTT. Translating gives CASSASGGQGQPQHF. The entire variable domain, with the rest obtained from reference TRBV9 and TRBJ1-5, is as follows: DSGVTQTPKHLITATGQRVTLRCSPRSGDLSVYWYQQSLDQGLQFLIQYYNGEERAKGNILERFSAQQFPDLHSELNLSSLELGDSALYFCASSASGGQGQPQHFGDGTRLSIL.

This clonotype was observed at least ten times. The chain couples TRBV7-2 to TRBJ1-4; D unclear. The V end was cut by 1 base, the J end by 0 bases, with 6 bases between. The CDR3 consists of 15 residues. The germline CDR1 and CDR2 sequences are SGHTA and FQGNSA. This CDR3 is CASSLVAATNEKLFF. In DNA, the CDR3 is TGTGCCAGCAGCTTAGTGGCAGCAACTAATGAAAAACTGTTTTTT.

The V call is TRBV7-9, the J call TRBJ2-1; 10 bases agree with TRBD1. Germline loops: CDR1 SEHNR, CDR2 FQNEAQ (reference sequence). CDR3 size: 16 residues. V lost 5 bases, J lost 2 bases, and 6 bases stayed unmatched. CDR3 protein: CASSGGQGRAYNEQFF. In DNA form, the CDR3 reads TGTGCCAGCAGCGGGGGACAGGGGAGGGCCTACAATGAGCAGTTCTTC.

This clonotype was seen ten or more times. This rearrangement joins TRBV7-2 to TRBJ2-7; D unclear. Trimming took off 1 base at V and 2 bases at J, with 9 bases between the two ends. The CDR3 is 14 residues long. Germline V gene data show CDR1 as SGHTA and CDR2 as FQGNSA. CDR3 residues: CASSLGTLTYEQYF. The CDR3 DNA reads as TGTGCCAGCAGCTTAGGGACGTTGACCTACGAGCAGTACTTC.

V and J are TRBV27 and TRBJ2-6; a possible D gene is TRBD1 (6 bases). The germline V and J ends were trimmed by 4 bases and 0 bases, with 16 bases remaining between them. The CDR3 is 18 residues long. Germline CDR1 and CDR2: MNHEY and SMNVEV (reference sequence). DNA of the CDR3: TGTGCCAGCAGTTCCGACGCCTGGACAGTCTCTGGGGCCAACGTCCTGACTTTC. It encodes CASSSDAWTVSGANVLTF.

J is TRBJ2-2 and V is TRBV11-2; perhaps TRBD1 as D (5 bases). Trimming shortened V by 0 bases and J by 4 bases, and 6 bases separated the two germline ends. CDR1 SGHAT and CDR2 FQNNGV come from the germline V gene. This CDR3 is 14 amino acids long. The CDR3, as DNA: TGTGCCAGCAGCTTAGACAGGGTCACCGGGGAGCTGTTTTTT. Translated, it gives CASSLDRVTGELFF.

This clonotype was seen more than once but under ten times. V is TRBV19 and J is TRBJ2-4, with no clear D. The germline gives CDR1 LNHDA, CDR2 SQIVND (reference sequence). V shed 0 bases and J shed 0 bases, with 12 bases lying between them. The CDR3 is 17 residues long. Here the CDR3 reads CASSIETPWLAKNIQYF. The CDR3 DNA sequence: TGTGCCAGTAGTATAGAGACACCCTGGCTAGCCAAAAACATTCAGTACTTC.

The chain joins TRBV20-1 to TRBJ2-2; 7 bases fit TRBD1. This CDR3 spans 14 amino acids. Germline CDR1 reads DFQATT; CDR2 reads SNEGSKA (reference sequence). The V gene end was trimmed by 5 bases and the J gene end by 7 bases; junction bases not matched to a gene: 10. CDR3: CSAPGDSSFGELFF. The CDR3 DNA sequence: TGCAGTGCTCCTGGGGACAGTTCATTCGGGGAGCTGTTTTTT.

This clonotype has just a few counts. The J gene is TRBJ2-4, the V gene TRBV13, with TRBD1 matching 8 bases. V lost 5 bases to trimming and J lost 0 bases; unmatched junction nucleotides: 6. There are 16 residues in the CDR3. Germline V gene lookup returns CDR1 PRHDT and CDR2 FYEKMQ (reference sequence). DNA of the CDR3: TGTGCCAGCAGCATCGGACAGGGTGGAGCCAAAAACATTCAGTACTTC. Its translation is CASSIGQGGAKNIQYF.

This clonotype was recorded a few times. The V gene is TRBV11-1, the J gene TRBJ1-1, with 10 bases aligning to TRBD1. The CDR3 covers 16 residues. Per the germline V gene, CDR1 is SGHAT and CDR2 is FQDESV (reference sequence). V gave up 11 bases and J gave up 5 bases; unmatched junction bases: 17. CDR3 protein: CASKRLRGGQGTEAFF. The CDR3 nucleotides are TGTGCCTCGAAACGCCTGCGGGGGGGACAGGGGACTGAAGCTTTCTTT.

This chain uses TRBV4-1 with TRBJ2-1, with TRBD2 matching over 9 bases. This CDR3 comprises 16 residues. Germline V gene lookup returns CDR1 MGHRA and CDR2 YSYEKL. V gave up 5 bases and J gave up 5 bases; unmatched junction bases: 10. CDR3: CASSSTGLASDNEQFF. CDR3 sequence (DNA): TGCGCCAGCAGCTCTACCGGACTAGCGAGCGACAATGAGCAGTTCTTC.

J is TRBJ2-7 and V is TRBV7-9, with a weak D call TRBD2 (5 bases). Trimming removed 6 bases at V and 0 bases at J, with 12 bases between. Germline CDR1 and CDR2: SEHNR and FQNEAQ (reference sequence). The CDR3 consists of 14 residues. The CDR3 reads CASRPGGYSYEQYF. The CDR3 bases are TGTGCCAGCAGACCCGGCGGGTACTCCTACGAGCAGTACTTC.

In the case of this clonotype: The junction and the germline gene differ at one end; a read error may be behind it. The chain couples TRBV3-1 to TRBJ2-1; weak D call: TRBD1 (5 bases). Germline V gene sequence: CDR1 LGHDT, CDR2 YNNKEL (reference sequence). CDR3 length: 13 residues. CDR3 sequence (DNA): TGTGCCAGTAGCCAGGGAAGGGCGAATGAGCAGTTCTTC. Its protein is CASSQGRANEQFF.

The rearrangement links TRBV7-8 to TRBJ1-4, with D possibly TRBD1 on 6 matching bases. V shed 2 bases and J shed 2 bases, with 9 bases lying between them. CDR3 length equals 15 residues. From germline, CDR1 is SGHVS and CDR2 FQNEAQ. The CDR3 DNA sequence: TGTGCCAGCAGCTTATCCAGGGGTACTAATGAAAAACTGTTTTTT. It translates to CASSLSRGTNEKLFF. Based on the CDR3 plus reference TRBV7-8 and TRBJ1-4, the full variable domain is GAGVSQSPRYKVAKRGQDVALRCDPISGHVSLFWYQQALGQGPEFLTYFQNEAQLDKSGLPSDRFFAERPEGSVSTLKIQRTQQEDSAVYLCASSLSRGTNEKLFFGSGTQLSVL.

In this sample, this clonotype turned up a few times. The chain has TRBV7-9 and TRBJ2-3; D may match TRBD1 or TRBD2 (5 bases each). CDR3 length equals 14 residues. Germline V gene sequence: CDR1 SEHNR, CDR2 FQNEAQ (reference sequence). The V end was cut by 5 bases, the J end by 3 bases, with 12 bases between. CDR3 in amino acids: CASSNPGPTDTQYF. The CDR3 DNA reads as TGTGCCAGCAGCAACCCGGGGCCGACAGATACGCAGTATTTT.

This clonotype was counted a few times. CDR3 loop: CASSHGGGPYGYTF. The CDR3 DNA follows: TGTGCCAGCAGTCATGGTGGGGGGCCCTATGGCTACACCTTC. The chain combines TRBV12-3 or TRBV12-4 with TRBJ1-2, with D maybe TRBD1 (6 bases). V was pared by 5 bases and J by 4 bases, with 14 bases between. This CDR3 comprises 14 residues.

The chain links TRBV5-1 to TRBJ2-1, with D maybe TRBD2 (6 bases). CDR3 length: 14 residues. Trimming cost V 2 bases and J 8 bases, with 14 bases left between them. The germline V gene has CDR1 SGHRS and CDR2 YFSETQ. The CDR3 sequence: CASSLETRMDEQFF. The CDR3 nucleotides are TGCGCCAGCAGCTTAGAGACTAGGATGGATGAGCAGTTCTTC.